This entry concerns a single TCR beta chain. No antigen is known for it. The PCR contained 60 Vbeta and 13 Jbeta primers. TCRdb keeps only in-frame clones here, not all; method: immunoSEQ multiplex PCR. The sample yields some 170,000 clones, over 75% seen once. The record originates from a study of cytomegalovirus exposure and HLA in healthy donors. About the study: The early release's HLA-typed donors yielded approximately 82 million unique TCRs.

The CDR3 runs to 14 residues. V was shortened by 1 base and J by 1 base, with 7 bases between the two germline ends. The germline gives CDR1 SNHLY, CDR2 FYNNEI. Study-level results: One cluster of highly shared sequence variants probably arose as a sequencing artifact. Among donors in an Asian-associated ancestry cluster, a later analysis reportedly found fewer N-insertions than the roughly 650-donor mean.

The sequencing input was PBMCs. This chain joins TRBV2 and TRBJ2-5; D remains ambiguous. The receptor was derived from a woman in her late teens or twenties in good health and CMV-seronegative. Written as DNA, the CDR3 is TGTGCCAGCAGTGAAGTGAACAGCCAAGAGACCCAGTACTTC. Translating gives CASSEVNSQETQYF.